This T cell receptor beta chain was identified during a study of CXCR3-negative and CXCR3-positive naive CD8 T cells. This CDR3 is built from 17 residues. Through 5' RACE with UMI labels, the TRB cDNA libraries were prepared. TCRdb re-called the 5' RACE reads, yielding one record per CDR3 amino acid sequence without DNA. In total, the table holds fewer than 80,000 distinct CDR3 sequences. The sequence was obtained from a human donor in good health. Some clones in this sample may be carry-over from other donors' samples. The rearrangement joins TRBV12-3 or TRBV12-4 to TRBJ2-3. The sequenced sample was naive CXCR3- CD8+ T cells from blood. Indicated subset: CD45RO-CCR7+CD27+CD95- naive CD8+ T cells lacking CXCR3 (TNR3-). CDR3 sequence reads: CASTLKFCGFGADTQYF.